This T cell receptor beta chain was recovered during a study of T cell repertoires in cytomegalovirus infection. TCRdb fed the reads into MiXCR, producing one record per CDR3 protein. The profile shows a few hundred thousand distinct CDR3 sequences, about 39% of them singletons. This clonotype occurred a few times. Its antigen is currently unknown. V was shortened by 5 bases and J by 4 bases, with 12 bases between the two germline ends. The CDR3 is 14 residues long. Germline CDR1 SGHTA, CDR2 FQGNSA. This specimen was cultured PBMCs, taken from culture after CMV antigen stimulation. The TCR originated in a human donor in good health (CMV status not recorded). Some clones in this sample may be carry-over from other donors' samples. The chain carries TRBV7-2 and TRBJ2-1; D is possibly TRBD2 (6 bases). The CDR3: CASSISGMYNEQFF. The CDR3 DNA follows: TGTGCCAGCAGCATTAGCGGAATGTACAATGAGCAGTTCTTC.